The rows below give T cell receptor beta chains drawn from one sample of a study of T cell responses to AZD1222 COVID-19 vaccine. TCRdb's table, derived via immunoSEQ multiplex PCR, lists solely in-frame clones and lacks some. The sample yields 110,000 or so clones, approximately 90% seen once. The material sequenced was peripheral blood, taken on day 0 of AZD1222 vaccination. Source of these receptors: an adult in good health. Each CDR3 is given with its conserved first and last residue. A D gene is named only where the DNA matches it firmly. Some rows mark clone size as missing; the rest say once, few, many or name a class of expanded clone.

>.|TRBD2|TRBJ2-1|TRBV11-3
TGTGCCAGCAGTCTTAAAGGGACTAGCGGGGAGCAGTTCTTC
CASSLKGTSGEQFF
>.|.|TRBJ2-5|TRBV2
TGTGCCAGCACACCGCGAAGGGGGGTGGAGACCCAGTACTTC
CASTPRRGVETQYF
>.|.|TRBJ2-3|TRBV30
TGTGCCTGGAGTGTAGGTATGTGGGATACGCAGTATTTT
CAWSVGMWDTQYF
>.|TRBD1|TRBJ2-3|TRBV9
TGTGCCAGCAGCGCCCGACAGGGAGCAGATACGCAGTATTTT
CASSARQGADTQYF
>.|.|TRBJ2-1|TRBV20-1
TGCAGTGCTGGAGGGACTCCTGAGGAGTTCTTC
CSAGGTPEEFF
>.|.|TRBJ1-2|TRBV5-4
TGTGCCAGCACCCTGGACCGTAACTATGGCTACACCTTC
CASTLDRNYGYTF
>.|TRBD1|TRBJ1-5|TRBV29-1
TGCAGCGTTGAGGCAGGGGGCGGGCAGCCCCAGCATTTT
CSVEAGGGQPQHF
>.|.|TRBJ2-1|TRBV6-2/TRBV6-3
TGTGCCAGCAGTCCAGGGAGCGCCTACTACAATGAGCAGTTCTTC
CASSPGSAYYNEQFF
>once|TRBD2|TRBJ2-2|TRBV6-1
TGTGCCAGCAGTGAAGGCGGGGGGGCTGCCGGGGAGCTGTTTTTT
CASSEGGGAAGELFF
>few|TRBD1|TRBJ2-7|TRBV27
TGTGCCAGCCGGACAGGGCCGTATAGGCAGTACTTC
CASRTGPYRQYF
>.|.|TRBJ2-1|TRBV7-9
TGTGCCAGCAGCTTAGGGACAACGTTCAATGAGCAGTTCTTC
CASSLGTTFNEQFF
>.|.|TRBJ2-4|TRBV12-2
TGTGCAAGTCGTACGGGACAGGAGGAAAACATTCAGTACTTC
CASRTGQEENIQYF
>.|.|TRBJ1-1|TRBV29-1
TGCAGCGTTACTGGAGGCGGTGGCAACACTGAAGCTTTCTTT
CSVTGGGGNTEAFF
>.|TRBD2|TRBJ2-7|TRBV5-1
TGCGCCAGCAAACCAGCGGGAGGGCCCTACGAGCAGTACTTC
CASKPAGGPYEQYF
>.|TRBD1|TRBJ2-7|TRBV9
TGTGCCAGCAGCGGAGGCGGGACAGGGGTCTACGAGCAGTACTTC
CASSGGGTGVYEQYF
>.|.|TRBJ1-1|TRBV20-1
TGCAGTGCTAGTACTCGGAGGAACACTGAAGCTTTCTTT
CSASTRRNTEAFF
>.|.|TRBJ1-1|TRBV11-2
TGTGCCACCTCGGCGCCGAACACTGAAGCTTTCTTT
CATSAPNTEAFF
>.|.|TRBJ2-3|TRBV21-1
TGTGCCAGCAGCAAAATAAGGGTTGAGGGAGATACGCAGTATTTT
CASSKIRVEGDTQYF
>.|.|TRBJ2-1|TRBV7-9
TGTGCCAGCAGGGCGGAGCAGCCGGCAATTGAGCAGTTCTTC
CASRAEQPAIEQFF
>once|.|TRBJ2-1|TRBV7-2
TGTGCCAGCAGCTTGAGTGGGAGTGAGGCTGAGCAGTTCTTC
CASSLSGSEAEQFF
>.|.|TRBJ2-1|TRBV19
TGTGCCAGTAGTATTGATCATCCTTTCTCCTACAATGAGCAGTTCTTC
CASSIDHPFSYNEQFF
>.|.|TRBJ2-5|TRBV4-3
TGCGCCAGCAGCCAAGTTTTCGGGCAGGGAGAGGACGGAGAGACCCAGTACTTC
CASSQVFGQGEDGETQYF
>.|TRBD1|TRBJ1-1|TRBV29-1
TGCAGCGTGTTCAGGGGGACAACTGAAGCTTTCTTT
CSVFRGTTEAFF
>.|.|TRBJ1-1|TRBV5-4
TGTGCCAGCAGCTTGGATGCGGTAGGAGTACTGAACACTGAAGCTTTCTTT
CASSLDAVGVLNTEAFF
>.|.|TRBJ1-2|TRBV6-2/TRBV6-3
TGTGCCAGCAGTCGTGACAGTGTGAACTATGGCTACACCTTC
CASSRDSVNYGYTF
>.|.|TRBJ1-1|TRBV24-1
TGTGCCACCAGGGACAGACAGAACACTGAAGCTTTCTTT
CATRDRQNTEAFF
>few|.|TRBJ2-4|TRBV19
TGTGCCAGTAGTCCACACTTGGCGACAGGTTTAGCCAAAAACATTCAGTACTTC
CASSPHLATGLAKNIQYF
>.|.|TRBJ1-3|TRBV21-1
TGTGCCAGCAGCACCGTAAGGGGGGTACCGGGGGATGGAAACACCATATATTTT
CASSTVRGVPGDGNTIYF
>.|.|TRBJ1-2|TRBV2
TGTGCCAGCAGCGAGGGCGCGTATGGCTACACCTTC
CASSEGAYGYTF
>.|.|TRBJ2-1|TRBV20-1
TGCAGTGCTAGTCCCGGGACTTTTGATCACAATGAGCAGTTCTTC
CSASPGTFDHNEQFF
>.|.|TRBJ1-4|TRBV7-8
TGTGCCAGCAGCTTAGTTCCCGCCACTAATGAAAAACTGTTTTTT
CASSLVPATNEKLFF
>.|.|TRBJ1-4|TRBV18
TGTGCCAGCTCACCACGAGACTTCCGTGGCGAAAAACTGTTTTTT
CASSPRDFRGEKLFF
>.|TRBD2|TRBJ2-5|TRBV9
TGTGCCAGCAGCCCACGGACTAGCGGGGGACAAGAGACCCAGTACTTC
CASSPRTSGGQETQYF
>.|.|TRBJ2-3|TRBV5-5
TGTGCCAGCAGCTCCCGTTCCCGAGGAACAGATACGCAGTATTTT
CASSSRSRGTDTQYF
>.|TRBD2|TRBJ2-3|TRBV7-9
TGTGCCAGCAGCTCGCCTGTACCGGGACTAGAAACAGATACGCAGTATTTT
CASSSPVPGLETDTQYF
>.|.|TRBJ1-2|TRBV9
TGTGCCAGCAGTAAATCCGACAGTGCTAACTATGGCTACACCTTC
CASSKSDSANYGYTF
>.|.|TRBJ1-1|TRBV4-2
TGTGCCAGCAGCCAAGATCTTAACAGCGGAATGAACACTGAAGCTTTCTTT
CASSQDLNSGMNTEAFF
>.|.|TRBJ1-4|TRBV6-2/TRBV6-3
TGTGCCAGCAGTACGTTAGGGGCGGTTGAAGAAAAACTGTTTTTT
CASSTLGAVEEKLFF
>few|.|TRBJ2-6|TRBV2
TGTGCCAGCAGTGAAGCGCTTGATCTGGGGGCCAACGTCCTGACTTTC
CASSEALDLGANVLTF
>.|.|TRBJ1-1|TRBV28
TGTGCCAGCAGTTCCGACCCTGAAGCTTTCTTT
CASSSDPEAFF
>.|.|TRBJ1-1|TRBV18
TGTGCCAGCTCACCAGGGAGAGTTGGGAACACTGAAGCTTTCTTT
CASSPGRVGNTEAFF
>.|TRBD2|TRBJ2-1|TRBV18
TGTGCCAGCTCACCACCTCTAGCGGGAGTACGGGAGCAGTTCTTC
CASSPPLAGVREQFF
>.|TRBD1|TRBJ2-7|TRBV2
TGTGCCAGCAGATCCAGCTCCCGGGACAGCGACTCCTACGAGCAGTACTTC
CASRSSSRDSDSYEQYF
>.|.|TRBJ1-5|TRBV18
TGTGCCAGCTCATTGGGGGTGAGCAATCAGCCCCAGCATTTT
CASSLGVSNQPQHF
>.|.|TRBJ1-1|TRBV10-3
TGTGCCATCAGTGAGTCCCAGGGAGATACTGAAGCTTTCTTT
CAISESQGDTEAFF
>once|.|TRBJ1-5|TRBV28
TGTGCCAGCAGAGACTTCAATCAGCCCCAGCATTTT
CASRDFNQPQHF
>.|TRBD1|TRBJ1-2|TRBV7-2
TGTGCCAGCAGCCGACAGGGGGCTAGTGGCTACACCTTC
CASSRQGASGYTF
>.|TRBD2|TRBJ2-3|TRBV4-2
TGTGCCAGCAGCCAAGTTCTTGGAGCGGGGGCGCGTGGAACTAGCACAGATACGCAGTATTTT
CASSQVLGAGARGTSTDTQYF
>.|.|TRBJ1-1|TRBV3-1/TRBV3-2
TGTGCCAGCAGCCAAGGAGAGGTATCAAGTGAAGCTTTCTTT
CASSQGEVSSEAFF
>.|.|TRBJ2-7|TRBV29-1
TGCAGCGTCGTCGCCAGGGGCTACGAGCAGTACTTC
CSVVARGYEQYF
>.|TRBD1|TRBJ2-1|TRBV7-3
TGTGCCAGCAGCCTACAGGGGGCCAATGAGCAGTTCTTC
CASSLQGANEQFF
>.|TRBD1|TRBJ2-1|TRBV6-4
TGTGCCAGCAGCGGGACAGGGCTAAATGAGCAGTTCTTC
CASSGTGLNEQFF
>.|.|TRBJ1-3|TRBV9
TGTGCCAGCAGCGTAGACCATGGGATCTCTGGAAACACCATATATTTT
CASSVDHGISGNTIYF
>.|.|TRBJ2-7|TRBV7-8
TGTGCCAGCAGCCCTCTGGCCGGGGCGGGATCCTACGAGCAGTACTTC
CASSPLAGAGSYEQYF
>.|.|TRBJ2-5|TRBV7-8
TGTGCCAGCAGCTTAGAAGCGGGTTCTCAAGAGACCCAGTACTTC
CASSLEAGSQETQYF
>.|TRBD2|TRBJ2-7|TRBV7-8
TGTGCCAGCAGCTTAGTCCCGGGCGGGGGAGCCTACGAGCAGTACTTC
CASSLVPGGGAYEQYF
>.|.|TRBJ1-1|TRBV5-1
TGCGCCAGCTCCCCAGAGGTAGGACGGGGGAACACTGAAGCTTTCTTT
CASSPEVGRGNTEAFF
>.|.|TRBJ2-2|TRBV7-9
TGTGCCAGCACCCTTGGGGGGGCCACCGGGGAGCTGTTTTTT
CASTLGGATGELFF
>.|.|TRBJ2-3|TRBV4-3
TGCGCCAGCAGCCAAGAATGGCTAAATACGCAGTATTTT
CASSQEWLNTQYF